The 29 T cell receptor beta chains in this list originate from one sample, sequenced in a study of T-cell reconstitution after alpha-beta-depleted transplantation in children. Unique molecular identifiers tagged the TCRbeta library. TCRdb independently ran MiXCR on the PCR reads; one entry per CDR3 protein. The sample carries approximately 500,000 distinct CDR3 sequences, 10% to 13% recorded once. Sequencing used PBMCs, obtained before TCRalphabeta/CD19-depleted stem cell transplant. These receptors all come from a child aged 2 to 10 with inherited bone marrow failure, due to receive a stem cell transplant.

This clonotype was recorded only once. V is TRBV4-1 and J is TRBJ2-3; the match to TRBD2 covers 10 bases. V was clipped by 4 bases and J by 4 bases; unmatched bases: 8. Germline V gives CDR1 MGHRA, CDR2 YSYEKL. The CDR3 consists of 16 residues. The CDR3 coding sequence is TGCGCCAGCAGCCCCCACATAGCGGGAGGCCCAGATACGCAGTATTTT. Its translation is CASSPHIAGGPDTQYF.

This clonotype has ten or more counts. J is TRBJ2-5 and V is TRBV11-2; D may be TRBD2 (5 bases). The V end was cut by 1 base, the J end by 2 bases, with 11 bases between. The CDR3 sequence is 15 residues long. Germline V lookup: CDR1 SGHAT, CDR2 FQNNGV. The CDR3 is CASSLVVSEQETQYF. CDR3 DNA: TGTGCCAGCAGCTTAGTTGTTAGCGAACAAGAGACCCAGTACTTC.

This clonotype was counted many times. J is TRBJ2-2 and V is TRBV5-1; D unresolved. From germline, CDR1 is SGHRS and CDR2 YFSETQ. The V gene lost 0 bases and the J gene lost 10 bases, with 13 bases spanning the gap. CDR3 length: 14 amino acids. The CDR3 nucleotides are TGCGCCAGCAGCTTGGTGGTCCAATCGGAGGAGCTGTTTTTT. This gives the protein CASSLVVQSEELFF.

In regard to this clonotype: A much larger clone sits a single nucleotide away, making a read error possible. This sequence joins TRBV3-1 and TRBJ2-7; D gene ambiguous. Germline loops: CDR1 LGHDT, CDR2 YNNKEL (reference sequence). This CDR3 is built from 15 residues. The CDR3 loop reads CASSPLWAPQDEQSF. The DNA of the CDR3 is TGTGCCAGCAGCCCCCTCTGGGCACCCCAGGACGAGCAGTCCTTC.

The table lists this clonotype with many counts. The chain uses TRBV28 and TRBJ2-2; D is ambiguous. The CDR3 consists of 16 residues. Trimming pared 6 bases from V and 3 bases from J, leaving 17 bases between. The germline gives CDR1 MDHEN, CDR2 SYDVKM. CDR3 DNA: TGTGCCAGCAGCCGCCACCCGGGTTGGTACACCGGGGAGCTGTTTTTT. Translated: CASSRHPGWYTGELFF.

The chain uses TRBV20-1 and TRBJ2-1; D perhaps matches TRBD2 (6 bases). In germline, CDR1 is DFQATT, CDR2 SNEGSKA (reference sequence). Trimming took 3 bases from V and 9 from J, leaving 18 bases between them. There are 14 residues in the CDR3. CDR3 sequence reads: CSARFSVGGTEQFF. In DNA, the CDR3 is TGCAGTGCTAGGTTCTCAGTCGGGGGTACTGAGCAGTTCTTC.

This clonotype was seen repeatedly, ten times or more. This chain joins TRBV7-9 and TRBJ1-1, with D tentatively TRBD1 (5 bases). The CDR3 contains 13 residues. CDR1 is SEHNR, CDR2 FQNEAQ, per germline (reference sequence). The V end lost 5 bases, the J end lost 0 bases, and 7 bases lay between the germline ends. CDR3 sequence (DNA): TGTGCCAGCAGCGCACAGGTGAACACTGAAGCTTTCTTT. Translation: CASSAQVNTEAFF.

This clonotype was counted many times. In DNA, the CDR3 is TGTGCCAGACCCCTTTGTCTCATAAACTCCTACAATGAGCAGTTCTTC. Translated: CARPLCLINSYNEQFF. J is TRBJ2-1 and V is TRBV6-1; no clear D gene. Germline CDR1 reads MNHNS; CDR2 reads SASEGT. Trimming took off 9 bases at V and 0 bases at J, with 18 bases between the two ends. The CDR3 is made up of 16 amino acids.

At least ten counts were recorded for this clonotype. The chain combines TRBV14 with TRBJ2-1; D is undetermined. From germline, CDR1 is SGHDN and CDR2 FVKESK. The CDR3 consists of 14 residues. Trimming left V 0 bases short and J 4 bases short, with 7 bases between. CDR3 amino acids: CASSQDLLYNEQFF. The CDR3 region has the DNA TGTGCCAGCAGCCAAGACCTCTTATACAATGAGCAGTTCTTC.

Many counts were recorded for this clonotype. The chain combines TRBV2 with TRBJ2-2, with 11 bases lining up with TRBD2. The CDR3 is made up of 16 amino acids. CDR1 and CDR2 (germline): SNHLY, FYNNEI. V trimming: 4 bases; J trimming: 2 bases; junction bases outside the gene matches: 3. The CDR3 sequence is CASSGTSGLNTGELFF. CDR3 nucleotide sequence: TGTGCCAGCAGTGGGACTAGCGGGCTTAACACCGGGGAGCTGTTTTTT. Combining the CDR3 with reference TRBV2 and TRBJ2-2 gives the whole variable domain EPEVTQTPSHQVTQMGQEVILRCVPISNHLYFYWYRQILGQKVEFLVSFYNNEISEKSEIFDDQFSVERPDGSNFTLKIRSTKLEDSAMYFCASSGTSGLNTGELFFGEGSRLTVL.

This clonotype was seen at least ten times. V is TRBV4-3 and J is TRBJ1-6, with D unresolved. The V end was cut by 3 bases, the J end by 10 bases, with 19 bases between. The CDR3 is made up of 16 amino acids. Germline V gene data show CDR1 as LGHNA and CDR2 as YSLEER. The CDR3 DNA follows: TGCGCCAGCAGCCAGGACTGGGCGGGAGAAGGGTCACCCCTCCACTTT. This translates into CASSQDWAGEGSPLHF.

With respect to this clonotype: This may come from a read error, since a much larger clone is one base off. The gene calls are TRBV12-3 or TRBV12-4 and TRBJ1-5, with D possibly TRBD1 on 6 matching bases. The CDR3 is made up of 13 amino acids. V was trimmed by 3 bases and J by 8 bases, leaving 11 bases between them. The CDR3 reads CASSFGGPKPQHF. In DNA, the CDR3 is TGTGCCAGCAGTTTCGGGGGGCCGAAGCCCCAGCATTTT.

The rearrangement uses TRBV18 and TRBJ1-4, with D uncertain. Per the germline V gene, CDR1 is KGHSH and CDR2 is LQKENI. Trimming cost V 0 bases and J 2 bases, with 7 bases left between them. This CDR3 has 15 amino acids. Here the CDR3 reads CASSPPFQTNEKLFF. CDR3 sequence (DNA): TGTGCCAGCTCACCACCATTCCAGACTAATGAAAAACTGTTTTTT.

This clonotype was seen more than once but under ten times. The rearrangement uses TRBV18 and TRBJ1-3; D not certain. Germline CDR1 reads KGHSH; CDR2 reads LQKENI. The CDR3 has 15 amino acids. Trimming cost V 3 bases and J 4 bases, with 13 bases left between them. The CDR3 sequence: CASSPGGNYGNTIYF. Written as DNA, the CDR3 is TGTGCCAGCTCACCGGGAGGAAACTACGGAAACACCATATATTTT.

This clonotype was counted many times. The CDR3 does not end in the conserved phenylalanine or tryptophan, so this is likely a read error. The chain joins TRBV5-1 to TRBJ1-1, with D uncertain. Trimming removed 0 bases from V and 5 bases from J, with 2 bases in between. The CDR3 is 11 amino acids. Germline lookup yields CDR1 SGHRS and CDR2 YFSETQ. The CDR3 nucleotides read TGCGCCAGCAGCTTGGATACTGAAGCTTTCCTT. This translates into CASSLDTEAFL.

This clonotype was counted at least ten times. The rearrangement uses TRBV7-9 and TRBJ2-7; maybe TRBD1 (6 bases). Germline assignment: CDR1 SEHNR and CDR2 FQNEAQ (reference sequence). V shed 9 bases and J shed 1 base, with 13 bases lying between them. This CDR3 has 13 residues. CDR3 bases: TGTGCCAGTAGACCAGGGGCTTCCTACGAGCAGTACTTC. Protein: CASRPGASYEQYF.

Ten or more counts support this clonotype. This rearrangement joins TRBV20-1 to TRBJ2-3, with no clear D. Per the germline V gene, CDR1 is DFQATT and CDR2 is SNEGSKA (reference sequence). There are 16 residues in the CDR3. Trimming took 4 bases from V and 2 from J, leaving 19 bases between them. CDR3 residues: CSANRPRAGHTDTQYF. CDR3 coding DNA: TGCAGTGCTAATAGGCCACGGGCAGGCCACACAGATACGCAGTATTTT.

This clonotype was counted ten times or more. This chain uses TRBV29-1 with TRBJ2-7; a weak D match, TRBD2 (6 bases). The CDR3 contains 11 residues. Germline V gene lookup returns CDR1 SQVTM and CDR2 ANQGSEA. Trimming stripped 6 bases from V and 1 base from J, with 7 bases between. In nucleotides, the CDR3 is TGCAGCGTCCGGGAGTCCTACGAGCAGTACTTC. It yields the protein CSVRESYEQYF.

This clonotype has at least ten counts. The chain joins TRBV28 to TRBJ2-2, with a possible D match to TRBD2 (6 bases). The CDR3 has 15 amino acids. Looked up from germline, CDR1 is MDHEN and CDR2 is SYDVKM. Trimming shortened V by 8 bases and J by 3 bases, and 16 bases separated the two germline ends. CDR3 sequence (DNA): TGTGCCAGCTCATCTCCGGGACTGTACACCGGGGAGCTGTTTTTT. Its translation is CASSSPGLYTGELFF.

This clonotype showed up many times. CDR3 nucleotides: TGTGCCAGCAGCGAGACAGCTCCCCCATACAATGAGCAGTTCTTC. This sequence encodes CASSETAPPYNEQFF. The chain is built from TRBV9 and TRBJ2-1; the D gene is possibly TRBD1 (5 bases). Germline V gene sequence: CDR1 SGDLS, CDR2 YYNGEE. This CDR3 spans 15 amino acids. V gave up 3 bases and J gave up 4 bases, with 14 bases separating them.

This clonotype was counted ten times or more. J is TRBJ2-7 and V is TRBV10-2; 9 bases line up with TRBD1. Germline V gene data show CDR1 as WSHSY and CDR2 as SAAADI. This CDR3 has 15 residues. Losses at the gene ends were 11 bases for V and 3 bases for J; bases not matched to a gene: 14. CDR3 nucleotide sequence: TGCGCCTGCCAGGCTTCCGGGACAGGGATCTACGAGCAGTACTTC. It codes for CACQASGTGIYEQYF.

Many counts were recorded for this clonotype. The chain couples TRBV18 to TRBJ2-5; 8 bases match TRBD1. The trim removed 5 bases at V and 3 bases at J, leaving 5 bases unmatched. Germline CDR1 reads KGHSH; CDR2 reads LQKENI. The CDR3 runs to 14 residues. The chain's CDR3 is CASSSGQGEETQYF. In nucleotides, the CDR3 is TGTGCCAGCTCATCCGGACAGGGAGAAGAGACCCAGTACTTC.

This clonotype was seen at least ten times. The chain uses TRBV27 and TRBJ2-3; 15 bases are shared with TRBD2. Germline CDR1 reads MNHEY; CDR2 reads SMNVEV (reference sequence). The CDR3 extends over 20 amino acids. Unmatched junction bases numbered 15, after V lost 7 bases and J lost 1 base. CDR3 protein: CASNTNRPGLAGGGTDTQYF. The DNA of the CDR3 is TGTGCCAGCAATACTAACCGTCCGGGACTAGCGGGAGGTGGCACAGATACGCAGTATTTT.

The rearrangement uses TRBV4-2 and TRBJ2-2; D is ambiguous. This CDR3 contains 15 residues. Germline CDR1 reads LGHNA; CDR2 reads YNFKEQ. With 0 bases removed from V and 4 bases from J, the gap between germline ends came to 9 bases. CDR3 in DNA: TGTGCCAGCAGCCAAGATTACGTATCCACCGGGGAGCTGTTTTTT. It is translated as CASSQDYVSTGELFF.

There are many counts of this clonotype. The chain carries TRBV10-3 and TRBJ2-3; the match to TRBD2 covers 10 bases. This CDR3 comprises 16 residues. After removal of 8 bases from V and 1 base from J, the junction contained 9 bases not matched to a gene. The germline gives CDR1 ENHRY, CDR2 SYGVKD. This CDR3 reads CAIQGIAGGGTDTQYF. In nucleotides, the CDR3 is TGTGCCATCCAGGGAATAGCGGGAGGAGGCACAGATACGCAGTATTTT.

This clonotype was observed at least ten times. The chain couples TRBV4-3 to TRBJ1-1; maybe TRBD1 (6 bases). CDR3 size: 15 residues. Germline assignment: CDR1 LGHNA and CDR2 YSLEER. The V gene lost 1 base and the J gene lost 6 bases, with 15 bases spanning the gap. The CDR3 region is CASSQVIGGNAEAFF. The CDR3 coding sequence is TGCGCCAGCAGCCAAGTTATAGGGGGAAACGCTGAAGCTTTCTTT.

This clonotype showed up just a few times. The rearrangement joins TRBV20-1 to TRBJ2-2, with TRBD2 matching 9 bases. In germline, CDR1 is DFQATT, CDR2 SNEGSKA (reference sequence). Trimming at V came to 7 bases and at J to 6 bases, leaving 9 bases not matched to a gene. The CDR3 sequence is 14 residues long. This chain's CDR3 is CSVFSGSTAGELFF. The CDR3 coding sequence is TGCAGTGTGTTTAGCGGGAGTACTGCCGGGGAGCTGTTTTTT.

This clonotype was picked up many times. This chain links TRBV20-1 with TRBJ1-4, with D possibly being TRBD1 (5 bases). Germline V gene data show CDR1 as DFQATT and CDR2 as SNEGSKA (reference sequence). The CDR3 is 13 amino acids. Trimming took off 8 bases at V and 6 bases at J, with 16 bases between the two ends. CDR3 in amino acids: CSTPGREDEKLFF. CDR3 bases: TGCAGTACTCCGGGACGGGAAGATGAAAAACTGTTTTTT.

Many counts were recorded for this clonotype. J is TRBJ2-7 and V is TRBV7-2; D is undetermined. CDR1 SGHTA and CDR2 FQGNSA come from the germline V gene. The CDR3 totals 16 residues. Trimming stripped 0 bases from V and 4 bases from J, with 16 bases between. The CDR3 DNA reads as TGTGCCAGCAGCTTAGCCGGGCTAGGATCCTTTTACGAGCAGTACTTC. It encodes CASSLAGLGSFYEQYF. Together with reference TRBV7-2 and TRBJ2-7, the CDR3 gives the full variable domain: GAGVSQSPSNKVTEKGKDVELRCDPISGHTALYWYRQSLGQGLEFLIYFQGNSAPDKSGLPSDRFSAERTGGSVSTLTIQRTQQEDSAVYLCASSLAGLGSFYEQYFGPGTRLTVT.